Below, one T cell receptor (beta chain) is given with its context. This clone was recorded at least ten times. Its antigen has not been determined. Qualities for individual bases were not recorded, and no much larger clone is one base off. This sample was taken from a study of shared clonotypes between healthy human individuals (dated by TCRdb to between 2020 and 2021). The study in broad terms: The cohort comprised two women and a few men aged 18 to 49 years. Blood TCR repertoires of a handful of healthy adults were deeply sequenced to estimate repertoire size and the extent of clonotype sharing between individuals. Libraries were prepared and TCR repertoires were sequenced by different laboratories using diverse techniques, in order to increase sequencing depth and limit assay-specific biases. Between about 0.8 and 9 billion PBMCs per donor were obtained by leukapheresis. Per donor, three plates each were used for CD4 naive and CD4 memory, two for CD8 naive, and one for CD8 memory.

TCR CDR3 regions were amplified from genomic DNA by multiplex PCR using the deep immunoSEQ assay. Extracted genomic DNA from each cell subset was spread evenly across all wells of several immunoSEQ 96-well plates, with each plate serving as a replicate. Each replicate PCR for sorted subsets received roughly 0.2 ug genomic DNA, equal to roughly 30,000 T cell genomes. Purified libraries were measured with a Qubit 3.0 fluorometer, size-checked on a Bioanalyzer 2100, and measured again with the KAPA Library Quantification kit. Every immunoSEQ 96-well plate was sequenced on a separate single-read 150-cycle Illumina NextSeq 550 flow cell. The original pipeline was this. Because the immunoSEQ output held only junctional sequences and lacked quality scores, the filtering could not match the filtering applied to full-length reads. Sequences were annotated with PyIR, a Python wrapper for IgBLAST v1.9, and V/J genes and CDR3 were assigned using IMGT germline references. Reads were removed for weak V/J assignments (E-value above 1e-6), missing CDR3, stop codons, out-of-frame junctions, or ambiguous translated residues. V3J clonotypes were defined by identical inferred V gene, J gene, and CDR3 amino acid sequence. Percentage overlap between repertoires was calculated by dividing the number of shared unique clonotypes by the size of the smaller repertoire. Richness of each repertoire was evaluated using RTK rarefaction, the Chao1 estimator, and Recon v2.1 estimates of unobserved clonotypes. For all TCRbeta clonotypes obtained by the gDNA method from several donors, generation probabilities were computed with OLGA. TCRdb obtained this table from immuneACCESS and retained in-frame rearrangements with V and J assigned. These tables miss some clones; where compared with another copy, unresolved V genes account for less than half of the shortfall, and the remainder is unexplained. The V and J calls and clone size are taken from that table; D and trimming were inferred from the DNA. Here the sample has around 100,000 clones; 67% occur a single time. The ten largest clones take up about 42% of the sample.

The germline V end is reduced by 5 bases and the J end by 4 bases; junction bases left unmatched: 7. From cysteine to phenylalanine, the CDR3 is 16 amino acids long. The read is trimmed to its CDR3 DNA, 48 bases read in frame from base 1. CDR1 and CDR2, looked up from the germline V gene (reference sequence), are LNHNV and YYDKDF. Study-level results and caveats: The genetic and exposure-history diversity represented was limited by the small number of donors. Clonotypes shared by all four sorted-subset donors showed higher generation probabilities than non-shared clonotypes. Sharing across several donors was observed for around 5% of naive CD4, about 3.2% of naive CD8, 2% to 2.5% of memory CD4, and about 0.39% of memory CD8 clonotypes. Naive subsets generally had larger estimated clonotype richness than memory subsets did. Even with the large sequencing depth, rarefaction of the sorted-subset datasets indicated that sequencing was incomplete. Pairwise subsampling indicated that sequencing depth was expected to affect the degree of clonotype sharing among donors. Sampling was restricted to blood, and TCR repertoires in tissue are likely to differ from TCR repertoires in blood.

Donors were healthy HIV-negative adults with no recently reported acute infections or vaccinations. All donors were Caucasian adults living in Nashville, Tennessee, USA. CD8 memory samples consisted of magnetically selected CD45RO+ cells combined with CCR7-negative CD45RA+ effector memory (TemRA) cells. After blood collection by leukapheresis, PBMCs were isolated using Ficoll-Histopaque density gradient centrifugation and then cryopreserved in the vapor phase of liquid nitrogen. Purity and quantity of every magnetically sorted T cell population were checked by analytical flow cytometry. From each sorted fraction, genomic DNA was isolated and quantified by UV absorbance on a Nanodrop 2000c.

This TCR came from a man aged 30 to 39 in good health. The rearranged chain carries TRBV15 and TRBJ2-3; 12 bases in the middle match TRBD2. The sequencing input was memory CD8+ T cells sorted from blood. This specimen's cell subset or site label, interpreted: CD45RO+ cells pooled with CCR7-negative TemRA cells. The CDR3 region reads CATSAQLAGGADTQYF. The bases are TGTGCCACCAGCGCACAACTAGCGGGAGGCGCAGATACGCAGTATTTT.